This T cell receptor (beta chain) stems from a study of beta chain features in type 1 diabetes. Study-wide context: Similarity in age, gender and cell yields was seen between patients and healthy donors. Study results and caveats: The analysis here could not establish whether HLA type shapes TCRB rearrangement. The study found moderately but significantly shorter TCRB CDR3s in all four CD4+ subsets of Type 1 diabetes patients. A greater similarity of naive, central memory and Treg TCRB repertoires was seen among patients than among healthy donors.

A few counts support this clone. Its antigen is not identified. Investigators reverse transcribed all isolated RNA, so they sequenced expressed TCRB transcripts. TCRdb keeps only in-frame clones here, not all; method: immunoSEQ multiplex PCR. The data hold 200,000 to 300,000 clones, with roughly a tenth observed a single time. Post-sort purity exceeded 95% for all sorted populations. The trim removed 5 bases at V and 3 bases at J, leaving 10 bases unmatched. The CDR3 loop spans 15 amino acids. Germline V gene sequence: CDR1 SGHNT, CDR2 YYREEE (reference sequence). The source is a man aged 25 to 40 with type 1 diabetes. The rearrangement links TRBV5-4 to TRBJ1-1; 7 positions agree with TRBD1. The material sequenced was naive CD4+ T cells from blood. Here the CDR3 reads CASRLIQGMDTEAFF. The DNA of the CDR3 is TGTGCCAGCAGACTAATACAGGGGATGGACACTGAAGCTTTCTTT.